This entry lists 14 T cell receptor beta chains sequenced from one sample in a study of blood T cell repertoires in COVID-19. Assay used: immunoSEQ multiplex PCR; TCRdb lists only in-frame clones, some missing. The sample consists of about 160,000 clones, 81% of them appearing once. The sample taken for sequencing was peripheral blood. The receptors were gathered from a man in his 60s with active or convalescent COVID-19.

This chain uses TRBV23-1 with TRBJ2-3, with a possible D match to TRBD1 (6 bases). TRBV23-1 is an open reading frame whose function is uncertain. The CDR3 contains 17 residues. V was cut by 4 bases and J by 6 bases, with 23 bases left in between. The CDR3 DNA reads as TGCGCCAGCAGTCGACAGGACAGCCTGGGCTTCAGGGATACGCAGTATTTT. It codes for CASSRQDSLGFRDTQYF.

The chain links TRBV10-3 to TRBJ2-1; 10 bases map to TRBD1. The V segment lost 3 bases and the J segment 3 bases; nucleotides outside the gene matches: 5. The germline gives CDR1 ENHRY, CDR2 SYGVKD. The CDR3 has 16 residues. The CDR3: CAISDPTGGGYNEQFF. The CDR3 DNA is TGTGCCATCAGTGACCCGACAGGGGGCGGCTACAATGAGCAGTTCTTC.

The chain employs TRBV10-1 and TRBJ1-4; no clear D gene. Trimming left V 3 bases short and J 6 bases short, with 11 bases between. Per the germline V gene, CDR1 is WNHNN and CDR2 is SYGVQD (reference sequence). CDR3 size: 14 residues. The CDR3 reads CASSESGSDEKLFF. The CDR3 coding sequence is TGCGCCAGCAGTGAATCCGGGTCGGATGAAAAACTGTTTTTT.

This chain joins TRBV10-3 and TRBJ2-7; 14 bases match TRBD2. The CDR3 is 20 amino acids. Trimming cost V 6 bases and J 4 bases; bases outside gene matches: 20. In germline, CDR1 is ENHRY, CDR2 SYGVKD. The CDR3, as DNA: TGTGCCATCAGCTCCCCCTGGGAAGGGGGGACTAGCGGGAGTGGTTACGAGCAGTACTTC. Protein sequence: CAISSPWEGGTSGSGYEQYF.

The chain carries TRBV18 and TRBJ1-5; D is possibly TRBD1 (5 bases). This CDR3 region has 16 residues. Germline lookup yields CDR1 KGHSH and CDR2 LQKENI. V shed 4 bases and J shed 6 bases, with 19 bases lying between them. CDR3 protein: CASSLGTGIVSQPQHF. CDR3 bases: TGTGCCAGCTCACTAGGAACAGGTATAGTATCTCAGCCCCAGCATTTT.

This rearrangement joins TRBV10-2 to TRBJ1-4; possible D gene TRBD1, 5 bases. Deletions cut 0 bases from V and 1 base from J, with 9 bases between. This CDR3 is 16 amino acids long. In germline, CDR1 is WSHSY, CDR2 SAAADI. The CDR3 DNA is TGCGCCAGCAGTGAGTCGGGGGGAGGAACTAATGAAAAACTGTTTTTT. Translated: CASSESGGGTNEKLFF.

The chain combines TRBV5-4 with TRBJ2-5; tentative D call: TRBD1 (6 bases). Germline loops: CDR1 SGHNT, CDR2 YYREEE (reference sequence). CDR3 size: 15 residues. The V end lost 4 bases, the J end lost 10 bases, and 23 bases lay between the germline ends. CDR3 loop: CASSRQEFNQFGQYF. DNA of the CDR3: TGTGCCAGCAGCCGACAGGAATTCAATCAGTTTGGCCAGTACTTC.

The chain links TRBV18 to TRBJ1-1; TRBD1 matches 9 bases. The CDR3 runs 15 residues. Germline CDR1 and CDR2: KGHSH and LQKENI. V shed 0 bases, J shed 12 bases, and the junction held 11 bases outside the gene matches. CDR3 loop: CASSPPITGGKRSFF. CDR3 in DNA: TGTGCCAGCTCACCACCCATTACAGGGGGCAAGAGATCTTTCTTT.

The gene calls are TRBV28 and TRBJ2-7, with TRBD2 matching 9 bases. Germline V lookup: CDR1 MDHEN, CDR2 SYDVKM. The CDR3 has 14 amino acids. V gave up 7 bases and J gave up 2 bases; unmatched junction bases: 6. This CDR3 is CASTISGGTYEQYF. CDR3 coding DNA: TGTGCCAGCACCATAAGCGGGGGGACCTACGAGCAGTACTTC.

This clone showed up just a few times. The chain links TRBV28 to TRBJ1-2, with D possibly TRBD1 on 6 matching bases. The CDR3 is 13 amino acids. In germline, CDR1 is MDHEN, CDR2 SYDVKM. Between the trimmed V and J ends, which lost 5 bases and 2 bases, there was a span of 9 bases. The CDR3: CASSRDINYGYTF. CDR3 nucleotides: TGTGCCAGCAGTCGGGACATAAACTATGGCTACACCTTC.

The V call is TRBV28, the J call TRBJ2-7; the match to TRBD2 covers 11 bases. The CDR3 sequence is 14 residues long. The V gene's germline CDR1 is MDHEN and CDR2 SYDVKM. The ends lost 4 bases at V and 7 bases at J; junction bases unmatched: 6. The CDR3 bases are TGTGCCAGCAGTTCCATAGCGGGAGGGGGGGAGCAGTACTTC. As protein: CASSSIAGGGEQYF.

The chain joins TRBV6-6 to TRBJ2-7, with 7 bases aligning to TRBD1. This CDR3 is built from 15 residues. Unmatched junction bases numbered 6, after V lost 2 bases and J lost 2 bases. CDR1 MNHNY and CDR2 SVGAGI come from the germline V gene (reference sequence). The CDR3 sequence is CASSYPGQETYEQYF. The CDR3 DNA sequence: TGTGCCAGCAGTTACCCAGGACAGGAAACCTACGAGCAGTACTTC.

This clone appeared a single time. The genes are TRBV5-4 and TRBJ1-1; TRBD1 agrees at 7 bases. The V and J ends lost 0 bases and 5 bases, in that order; junction bases with no gene match: 4. The CDR3 sequence is 14 residues long. Germline-derived CDR1 and CDR2 are SGHNT and YYREEE (reference sequence). CDR3 DNA: TGTGCCAGCAGCTTGGAAAACAGGGGAACTGAAGCTTTCTTT. It specifies CASSLENRGTEAFF.

This clone has a handful of counts. V and J are TRBV7-9 and TRBJ1-6, with TRBD1 matching 7 bases. Germline-derived CDR1 and CDR2 are SEHNR and FQNEAQ (reference sequence). Trimming at V came to 4 bases and at J to 8 bases, leaving 2 bases not matched to a gene. The CDR3 has 13 amino acids. In DNA form, the CDR3 reads TGTGCCAGCAGCTACGACAGGGATTCACCCCTCCACTTT. Encoded protein: CASSYDRDSPLHF. The full variable domain, rest sourced from reference TRBV7-9 and TRBJ1-6, is DTGVSQNPRHKITKRGQNVTFRCDPISEHNRLYWYRQTLGQGPEFLTYFQNEAQLEKSRLLSDRFSAERPKGSFSTLEIQRTEQGDSAMYLCASSYDRDSPLHFGNGTRLTVT.